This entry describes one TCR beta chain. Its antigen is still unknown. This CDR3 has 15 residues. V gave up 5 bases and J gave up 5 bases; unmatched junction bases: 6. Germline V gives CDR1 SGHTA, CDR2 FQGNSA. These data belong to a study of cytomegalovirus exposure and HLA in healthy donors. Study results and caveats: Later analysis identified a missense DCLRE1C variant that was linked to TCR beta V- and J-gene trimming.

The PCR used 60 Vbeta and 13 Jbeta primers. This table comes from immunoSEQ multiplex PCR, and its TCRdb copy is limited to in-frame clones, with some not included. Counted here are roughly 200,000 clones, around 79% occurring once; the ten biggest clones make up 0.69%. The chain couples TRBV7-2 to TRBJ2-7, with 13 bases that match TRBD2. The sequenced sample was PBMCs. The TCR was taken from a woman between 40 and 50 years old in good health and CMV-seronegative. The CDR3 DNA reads TGTGCCAGCAGCCCCACTAGCGGGAGGGCCAACGAGCAGTACTTC. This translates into CASSPTSGRANEQYF.